This TCR beta chain was profiled in a study of OX40 agonist ivuxolimab in advanced cancers. Study-level background: One hepatocellular carcinoma and two cutaneous melanoma patients partially responded.

Using immunoSEQ multiplex PCR, the repertoire was profiled, and TCRdb retains in-frame clones only, with some absent. The table has 30,000 to 45,000 clones, 60% to 85% seen once; the top ten hold around 13%. Germline V gives CDR1 SGHRS, CDR2 YFSETQ. V lost 1 base and J lost 9, with 10 bases in between. The CDR3 covers 12 residues. This receptor was identified in an adult with an advanced solid tumor such as melanoma, head and neck, liver or kidney cancer. The sequencing here drew on CD4+ or CD8+ T cells sorted from blood, taken in a trial of the OX40 agonist ivuxolimab. The rearrangement uses TRBV5-1 and TRBJ1-2; D gene unclear. In nucleotides, the CDR3 is TGCGCCAGCAGCTTGAGTCGAGGGAGCTACACCTTC. It translates to CASSLSRGSYTF.